The 17 T cell receptor beta chains presented below share a single source sample, sequenced in a study of blood T cell repertoires in COVID-19. Produced via immunoSEQ multiplex PCR; TCRdb's table is partial and in-frame only. The sample records approximately 180,000 clones, approximately 90% being singletons. The sample comprised peripheral blood. All receptors come from a man aged 40-49 years with active or convalescent COVID-19.

The chain uses TRBV2 and TRBJ1-5; D is uncertain. Looked up from germline, CDR1 is SNHLY and CDR2 is FYNNEI. The CDR3 covers 14 residues. Trimming shortened V by 5 bases and J by 4 bases, and 12 bases separated the two germline ends. CDR3 DNA sequence: TGTGCCAGCAGTTTGTCAGGTGGTAATCAGCCCCAGCATTTT. It is translated as CASSLSGGNQPQHF.

The chain combines TRBV6-1 with TRBJ2-5; 7 positions match TRBD2. The CDR3 extends over 16 amino acids. The V gene end was trimmed by 3 bases and the J gene end by 4 bases; junction bases not matched to a gene: 11. The germline gives CDR1 MNHNS, CDR2 SASEGT. In DNA, the CDR3 is TGTGCCAGCAGTGACCTCCGACTAGCTCGACCAGAGACCCAGTACTTC. Protein: CASSDLRLARPETQYF.

This chain uses TRBV6-5 with TRBJ2-2; D might be TRBD1 (6 bases). V was shortened by 6 bases and J by 4 bases, with 12 bases between the two germline ends. Germline V lookup: CDR1 MNHEY, CDR2 SVGAGI. The CDR3 consists of 14 residues. CDR3 in amino acids: CASRQGQRTGELFF. CDR3 DNA sequence: TGTGCCAGCAGGCAGGGACAACGCACCGGGGAGCTGTTTTTT.

The J gene is TRBJ2-2, the V gene TRBV4-3; 7 nucleotides match TRBD2. CDR1 and CDR2 (germline): LGHNA, YSLEER. The CDR3 has 19 amino acids. The trim removed 1 base at V and 0 bases at J, leaving 11 bases unmatched. CDR3 in amino acids: CASSQGPSGAYPNTGELFF. The CDR3 DNA follows: TGCGCCAGCAGCCAAGGACCTAGCGGAGCGTACCCGAACACCGGGGAGCTGTTTTTT.

This sequence joins TRBV19 and TRBJ1-1; D is undetermined. Trimming cost V 5 bases and J 4 bases, with 8 bases left between them. CDR3 length: 12 residues. Germline loops: CDR1 LNHDA, CDR2 SQIVND (reference sequence). The CDR3 sequence: CASSWGGTEAFF. The DNA for the CDR3 is TGTGCCAGTAGTTGGGGAGGCACTGAAGCTTTCTTT.

This clone appeared a few times. CDR3 sequence reads: CATKIMDRGGEKLFF. In DNA, the CDR3 is TGTGCCACCAAAATAATGGACAGGGGAGGAGAAAAACTGTTTTTT. The chain is built from TRBV2 and TRBJ1-4, with 9 bases lining up with TRBD1. J gave up 8 bases and V 10 bases, and 14 bases lay outside the gene matches. The germline V gene encodes CDR1 SNHLY and CDR2 FYNNEI. The CDR3 runs 15 residues. Looking up the rest from reference TRBV2 and TRBJ1-4 gives the full variable domain: EPEVTQTPSHQVTQMGQEVILRCVPISNHLYFYWYRQILGQKVEFLVSFYNNEISEKSEIFDDQFSVERPDGSNFTLKIRSTKLEDSAMYFCATKIMDRGGEKLFFGSGTQLSVL.

The chain couples TRBV19 to TRBJ2-2; tentatively, D is TRBD1 (5 bases). The V gene lost 8 bases and the J gene lost 5 bases, with 21 bases spanning the gap. The CDR3 contains 16 residues. Germline assignment: CDR1 LNHDA and CDR2 SQIVND (reference sequence). CDR3 sequence reads: CASGPQGIRVTGELFF. Written as DNA, the CDR3 is TGTGCCAGTGGACCTCAGGGAATCCGGGTGACCGGGGAGCTGTTTTTT.

The chain combines TRBV7-9 with TRBJ1-6; a possible D gene is TRBD1 (5 bases). From germline, CDR1 is SEHNR and CDR2 FQNEAQ (reference sequence). V was pared by 3 bases and J by 9 bases, with 21 bases between. CDR3 size: 17 residues. This CDR3 reads CASSFSSPTAMFSPLHF. Written as DNA, the CDR3 is TGTGCCAGCAGCTTCTCTTCTCCGACAGCGATGTTTTCACCCCTCCACTTT.

The genes are TRBV15 and TRBJ1-1; no clear D gene. Germline V gives CDR1 LNHNV, CDR2 YYDKDF (reference sequence). This CDR3 spans 14 amino acids. V was clipped by 3 bases and J by 6 bases, with 14 bases between them. Here the CDR3 DNA reads TGTGCCACCAGCAGTGTTTTGAACGGGGCTGAAGCTTTCTTT. Translated, it gives CATSSVLNGAEAFF.

The chain combines TRBV4-2 with TRBJ1-1, with 8 bases lining up with TRBD1. CDR1 and CDR2 from the germline V gene are LGHNA and YNFKEQ. V shed 0 bases and J 5 bases; nucleotides not matched to a gene: 8. The CDR3 spans 16 residues. The CDR3 sequence: CASSQEFAGGETEAFF. DNA for the CDR3: TGTGCCAGCAGCCAAGAGTTTGCAGGGGGCGAAACTGAAGCTTTCTTT.

This clone was counted ten times or more. The genes are TRBV5-1 and TRBJ1-1, with 8 bases identical to TRBD1. The germline V gene encodes CDR1 SGHRS and CDR2 YFSETQ. V dropped 2 bases and J dropped 4; count of bases not matched to a gene: 7. The CDR3 loop spans 15 amino acids. CDR3 DNA: TGCGCCAGCAGCTTCGATGGACAGGGCGGCACTGAAGCTTTCTTT. It specifies CASSFDGQGGTEAFF.

The J gene is TRBJ1-3, the V gene TRBV7-2; TRBD1 matches at 7 bases. The CDR3 is 19 amino acids. Trimming at V came to 5 bases and at J to 4 bases, leaving 20 bases not matched to a gene. The germline V gene encodes CDR1 SGHTA and CDR2 FQGNSA. The CDR3 nucleotides read TGTGCCAGCAGCCCTAGCGGGACAGTAACTTGGGCGTTGGGAAACACCATATATTTT. The encoded protein is CASSPSGTVTWALGNTIYF.

The CDR3 nucleotides are TGTGCCAGCAGTGAATATGGGGGAGGGTCCTATAATTCACCCCTCCACTTT. Translated: CASSEYGGGSYNSPLHF. The rearrangement links TRBV6-1 to TRBJ1-6; tentative D call: TRBD1 (5 bases). Trimming left V 2 bases short and J 1 base short, with 12 bases between. The CDR3 totals 17 residues. Per germline, CDR1 MNHNS and CDR2 SASEGT.

The V and J genes are TRBV11-2 and TRBJ2-2, with D uncertain. Germline V gives CDR1 SGHAT, CDR2 FQNNGV. Deletions cut 0 bases from V and 9 bases from J, with 14 bases between. The CDR3 extends over 15 amino acids. This CDR3 is CASSLDRVGYRELFF. DNA of the CDR3: TGTGCCAGCAGCTTAGATCGGGTCGGGTACCGGGAGCTGTTTTTT.

V gene TRBV2 combines with J gene TRBJ2-7, with TRBD1 matching over 9 bases. Germline values: CDR1 SNHLY, CDR2 FYNNEI. CDR3 length equals 14 residues. The V segment lost 6 bases and the J segment 5 bases; nucleotides outside the gene matches: 8. The CDR3 loop reads CASSPGQGSHEQYF. As DNA, the CDR3 is TGTGCCAGCAGCCCAGGACAGGGGTCCCACGAGCAGTACTTC.

J is TRBJ2-3 and V is TRBV24-1, with 9 nucleotides matching TRBD1. The CDR3 has 16 residues. The germline V gene has CDR1 KGHDR and CDR2 SFDVKD. V lost 2 bases to trimming and J lost 5 bases; unmatched junction nucleotides: 7. The CDR3 sequence is CATSDWKTGGKDTQYF. The CDR3 region has the DNA TGTGCCACCAGTGATTGGAAGACAGGGGGAAAAGATACGCAGTATTTT.

This chain uses TRBV5-1 with TRBJ2-1, with TRBD2 identical over 9 bases. Germline loops: CDR1 SGHRS, CDR2 YFSETQ. The CDR3 consists of 14 residues. Trimming took 5 bases from V and 6 from J; bases not matched to a gene: 6. CDR3 nucleotides: TGCGCCAGCAGGGATAGCGGGAGTTCCAATGAGCAGTTCTTC. Its protein product is CASRDSGSSNEQFF.